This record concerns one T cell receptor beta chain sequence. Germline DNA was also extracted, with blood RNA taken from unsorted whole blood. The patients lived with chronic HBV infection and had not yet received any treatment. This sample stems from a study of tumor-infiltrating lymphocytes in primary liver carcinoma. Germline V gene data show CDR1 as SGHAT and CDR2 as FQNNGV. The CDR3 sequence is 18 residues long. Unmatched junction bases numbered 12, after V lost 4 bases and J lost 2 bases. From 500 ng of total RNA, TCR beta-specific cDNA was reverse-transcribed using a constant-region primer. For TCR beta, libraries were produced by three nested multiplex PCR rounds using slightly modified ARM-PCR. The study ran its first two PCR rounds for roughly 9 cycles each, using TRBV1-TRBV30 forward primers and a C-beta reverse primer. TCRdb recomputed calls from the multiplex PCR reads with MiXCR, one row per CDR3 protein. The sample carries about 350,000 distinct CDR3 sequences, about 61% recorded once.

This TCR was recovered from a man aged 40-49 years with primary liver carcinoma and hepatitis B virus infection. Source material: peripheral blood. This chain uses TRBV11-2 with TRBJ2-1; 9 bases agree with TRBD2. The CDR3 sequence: CASSSGTSWKSAYNEQFF. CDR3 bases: TGTGCCAGCAGCTCCGGGACTAGCTGGAAGTCAGCCTACAATGAGCAGTTCTTC.